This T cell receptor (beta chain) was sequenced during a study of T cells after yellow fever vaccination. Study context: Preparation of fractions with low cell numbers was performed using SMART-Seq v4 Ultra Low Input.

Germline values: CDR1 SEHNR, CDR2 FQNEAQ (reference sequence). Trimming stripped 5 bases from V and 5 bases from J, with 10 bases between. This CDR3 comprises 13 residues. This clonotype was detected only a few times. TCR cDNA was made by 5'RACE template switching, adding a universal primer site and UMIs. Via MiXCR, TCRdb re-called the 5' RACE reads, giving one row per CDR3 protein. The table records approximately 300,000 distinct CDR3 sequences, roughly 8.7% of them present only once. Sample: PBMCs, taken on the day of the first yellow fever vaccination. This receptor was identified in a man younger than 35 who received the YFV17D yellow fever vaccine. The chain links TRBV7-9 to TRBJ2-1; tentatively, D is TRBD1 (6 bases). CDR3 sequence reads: CASSLNRDNEQFF. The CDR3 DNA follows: TGTGCCAGCAGCCTGAACAGGGACAATGAGCAGTTCTTC.